These 25 T cell receptor beta chains were all obtained from the same sample, sequenced in a study of cytomegalovirus exposure and HLA in healthy donors. Assay: immunoSEQ multiplex PCR; the TCRdb copy retains only in-frame clones and omits some. The sample carries about 150,000 clones, 75% to 90% recorded once. Sequenced input: PBMCs. The receptors here all came from a man aged 18 to 29 in good health and CMV-seropositive.

V is TRBV5-1 and J is TRBJ2-5; 7 nucleotides align to TRBD2. V trimming: 0 bases; J trimming: 5 bases; junction bases outside the gene matches: 4. From germline, CDR1 is SGHRS and CDR2 YFSETQ. This CDR3 is 14 amino acids long. CDR3 region: CASSLAGGIETQYF. As DNA, the CDR3 is TGCGCCAGCAGCTTGGCCGGGGGGATCGAGACCCAGTACTTC.

DNA for the CDR3: TGTGCCAGCTCACGGATGGGGCTGACTGGAAACACCATATATTTT. Amino acids: CASSRMGLTGNTIYF. The chain combines TRBV18 with TRBJ1-3, with TRBD1 as a possible D gene (5 bases). The CDR3 is made up of 15 amino acids. The V gene lost 4 bases and the J gene lost 2 bases, with 12 bases spanning the gap. CDR1 is KGHSH and CDR2 is LQKENI in the germline V gene.

The chain joins TRBV5-1 to TRBJ2-1; TRBD2 matches at 7 bases. The CDR3 runs 16 residues. V dropped 0 bases and J dropped 6; count of bases not matched to a gene: 9. In germline, CDR1 is SGHRS, CDR2 YFSETQ. This CDR3 is CASSLAGGRYGNEQFF. The CDR3 DNA reads TGCGCCAGCAGCTTGGCGGGGGGTAGGTATGGCAATGAGCAGTTCTTC.

This chain connects TRBV5-1 to TRBJ1-2, with 7 bases aligning to TRBD1. V gave up 4 bases and J gave up 8 bases; unmatched junction bases: 11. CDR1 and CDR2 from the germline V gene are SGHRS and YFSETQ. This CDR3 comprises 14 residues. CDR3 protein: CASSLRAGTEGYTF. In nucleotides, the CDR3 is TGCGCCAGCAGCCTAAGGGCAGGGACAGAAGGCTACACCTTC.

This chain connects TRBV5-1 to TRBJ2-1; TRBD1 agrees at 9 bases. The ends lost 4 bases at V and 5 bases at J; junction bases unmatched: 4. From germline, CDR1 is SGHRS and CDR2 YFSETQ. The CDR3 is 14 amino acids. CDR3 bases: TGCGCCAGCAGCCCGGGACAGGGCCACAATGAGCAGTTCTTC. The encoded protein is CASSPGQGHNEQFF.

V and J are TRBV15 and TRBJ2-7; TRBD1 aligns across 8 bases. CDR1 is LNHNV and CDR2 is YYDKDF in the germline V gene (reference sequence). This CDR3 comprises 13 residues. Unmatched junction bases numbered 7, after V lost 10 bases and J lost 2 bases. As DNA, the CDR3 is TGTGCCATCTCCCAGGACAGGGCCTACGAGCAGTACTTC. Translation gives CAISQDRAYEQYF.

This chain connects TRBV9 to TRBJ1-1; 9 nucleotides align to TRBD1. The CDR3 runs to 14 residues. V gave up 5 bases and J gave up 0 bases; unmatched junction bases: 2. Germline V lookup: CDR1 SGDLS, CDR2 YYNGEE. The CDR3 DNA follows: TGTGCCAGCAGTGGGACAGGGATGAACACTGAAGCTTTCTTT. Translated: CASSGTGMNTEAFF.

The rearrangement uses TRBV5-8 and TRBJ1-2; 8 nucleotides agree with TRBD1. Germline-derived CDR1 and CDR2 are SGHTS and YDEGEE. J gave up 6 bases and V 3 bases, and 7 bases lay outside the gene matches. This CDR3 spans 14 amino acids. CDR3 loop: CASSSDRVSDGYTF. The CDR3 bases are TGTGCCAGCAGCTCGGACAGGGTCAGCGATGGCTACACCTTC.

The chain uses TRBV11-2 and TRBJ2-5; 12 bases line up with TRBD2. CDR3 length equals 13 residues. J lost 4 bases, V lost 7 bases, and 1 base had no gene match. CDR1 SGHAT and CDR2 FQNNGV come from the germline V gene. CDR3 sequence reads: CASKGLAGETQYF. The CDR3 nucleotides are TGTGCCAGCAAGGGACTAGCGGGAGAGACCCAGTACTTC.

V is TRBV5-1 and J is TRBJ1-1; TRBD1 is a possible D gene (5 bases). With 7 bases removed from V and 0 bases from J, the gap between germline ends came to 7 bases. The CDR3 loop spans 12 amino acids. Germline V lookup: CDR1 SGHRS, CDR2 YFSETQ. For the CDR3, the DNA is TGCGCCAGCGGGGCGGTGAACACTGAAGCTTTCTTT. It specifies CASGAVNTEAFF.

The chain is built from TRBV5-6 and TRBJ1-2; D is unclear. CDR3 length equals 11 residues. V lost 1 base and J 6 bases, leaving 4 bases between the germline ends. Germline V lookup: CDR1 SGHDT, CDR2 YYEEEE. As DNA, the CDR3 is TGTGCCAGCAGCTTGCGGGATGGCTACACCTTC. Amino acids: CASSLRDGYTF.

The rearrangement joins TRBV7-9 to TRBJ1-1; perhaps TRBD1 as D (5 bases). Trimming removed 2 bases from V and 1 base from J, with 11 bases in between. The CDR3 length is 15 residues. Germline-derived CDR1 and CDR2 are SEHNR and FQNEAQ (reference sequence). The CDR3 loop is CASSLSDGGNTEAFF. CDR3 coding DNA: TGTGCCAGCAGCTTATCGGACGGGGGGAACACTGAAGCTTTCTTT. Full variable domain (remainder filled in from reference TRBV7-9 and TRBJ1-1): DTGVSQNPRHKITKRGQNVTFRCDPISEHNRLYWYRQTLGQGPEFLTYFQNEAQLEKSRLLSDRFSAERPKGSFSTLEIQRTEQGDSAMYLCASSLSDGGNTEAFFGQGTRLTVV.

This clone was detected a few times. The chain combines TRBV6-5 with TRBJ2-2, with TRBD1 identical over 7 bases. The CDR3 contains 15 residues. The germline V gene encodes CDR1 MNHEY and CDR2 SVGAGI. V was clipped by 6 bases and J by 0 bases; unmatched bases: 4. The CDR3 DNA is TGTGCCAGCAGCCCCGACAGGGCGAACACCGGGGAGCTGTTTTTT. Amino acids: CASSPDRANTGELFF.

The chain recombines TRBV29-1 with TRBJ2-5; TRBD1 matches at 8 bases. Germline V gene data show CDR1 as SQVTM and CDR2 as ANQGSEA. The CDR3 is made up of 13 amino acids. After removal of 7 bases from V and 1 base from J, the junction contained 5 bases not matched to a gene. The CDR3 loop reads CSALQGGQETQYF. For the CDR3, the DNA is TGCAGCGCCCTACAGGGGGGCCAAGAGACCCAGTACTTC. The variable domain in full, completed from reference TRBV29-1 and TRBJ2-5, reads SAVISQKPSRDICQRGTSLTIQCQVDSQVTMMFWYRQQPGQSLTLIATANQGSEATYESGFVIDKFPISRPNLTFSTLTVSNMSPEDSSIYLCSALQGGQETQYFGPGTRLLVL.

This chain joins TRBV6-5 and TRBJ2-5, with 10 bases lining up with TRBD1. This CDR3 is built from 16 residues. CDR1 and CDR2 from the germline V gene are MNHEY and SVGAGI. J was trimmed by 6 bases and V by 4 bases; bases with no gene match: 11. The CDR3 DNA is TGTGCCAGCAGTTCGCCGGGACAGGGGTTGTGGCAGACCCAGTACTTC. Protein sequence: CASSSPGQGLWQTQYF.

The gene calls are TRBV4-1 and TRBJ1-2, with a possible D match to TRBD1 (6 bases). V was clipped by 6 bases and J by 6 bases, with 14 bases between them. Germline CDR1 and CDR2: MGHRA and YSYEKL. The CDR3 runs to 13 residues. The chain's CDR3 is CASSLRGVNGYTF. The CDR3, as DNA: TGCGCCAGCAGTCTCAGGGGTGTAAATGGCTACACCTTC.

In regard to this clone: The sample has other DNA sequences that encode this CDR3 too. The CDR3 sequence is CASSITGGNQPQHF. In nucleotides, the CDR3 is TGTGCCAGTAGTATAACAGGGGGGAATCAGCCCCAGCATTTT. V gene TRBV19 combines with J gene TRBJ1-5, with 8 bases identical to TRBD1. The trim removed 2 bases at V and 4 bases at J, leaving 1 base unmatched. CDR1 is LNHDA and CDR2 is SQIVND in the germline V gene (reference sequence). CDR3 size: 14 residues. Filled out from reference TRBV19 and TRBJ1-5, the complete variable domain reads DGGITQSPKYLFRKEGQNVTLSCEQNLNHDAMYWYRQDPGQGLRLIYYSQIVNDFQKGDIAEGYSVSREKKESFPLTVTSAQKNPTAFYLCASSITGGNQPQHFGDGTRLSIL.

V usage is TRBV10-2 and J usage is TRBJ2-7; the D gene is possibly TRBD2 (5 bases). Trimming took off 2 bases at V and 6 bases at J, with 5 bases between the two ends. This CDR3 has 11 residues. The germline V gene has CDR1 WSHSY and CDR2 SAAADI. The CDR3 sequence is CASSEGSEQYF. The CDR3 nucleotides are TGCGCCAGCAGTGAGGGGAGCGAGCAGTACTTC.

This chain uses TRBV6-5 with TRBJ1-1; D is undetermined. This CDR3 contains 15 residues. V lost 5 bases to trimming and J lost 4 bases, with 17 bases between them. Germline V gene lookup returns CDR1 MNHEY and CDR2 SVGAGI. Written as DNA, the CDR3 is TGTGCCAGCAGTCCCGGGGTGGGCTTTGGCACTGAAGCTTTCTTT. It codes for CASSPGVGFGTEAFF.

This clone came up a few times. This chain connects TRBV2 to TRBJ2-4; 8 nucleotides align to TRBD2. CDR1 is SNHLY and CDR2 is FYNNEI in the germline V gene. This CDR3 spans 15 amino acids. V lost 5 bases, J lost 6 bases, and 9 bases stayed unmatched. This CDR3 reads CASSFGGAWRNIQYF. The CDR3 DNA follows: TGTGCCAGCAGTTTCGGGGGGGCGTGGAGAAACATTCAGTACTTC.

J is TRBJ1-1 and V is TRBV18; a weak D match, TRBD1 (5 bases). Between the trimmed V and J ends, which lost 3 bases and 5 bases, there was a span of 22 bases. CDR3 length: 17 residues. The V gene's germline CDR1 is KGHSH and CDR2 LQKENI. CDR3 loop: CASSPQLAGNLLTEAFF. The DNA for the CDR3 is TGTGCCAGCTCACCGCAATTGGCAGGGAATCTCCTAACTGAAGCTTTCTTT.

J is TRBJ2-3 and V is TRBV18, with a tentative D call TRBD2 (6 bases). Trimming took off 3 bases at V and 1 base at J, with 14 bases between the two ends. CDR3 length: 16 amino acids. Germline CDR1 KGHSH, CDR2 LQKENI. Here the CDR3 reads CASSPAPGLGTDTQYF. Written as DNA, the CDR3 is TGTGCCAGCTCACCGGCCCCGGGACTTGGCACAGATACGCAGTATTTT.

The chain employs TRBV5-1 and TRBJ2-5; tentative D call: TRBD2 (6 bases). V lost 0 bases, J lost 7 bases, and 13 bases lay in between. Germline assignment: CDR1 SGHRS and CDR2 YFSETQ. The CDR3 loop spans 14 amino acids. CDR3 in amino acids: CASSLDAGGGTQYF. The CDR3 DNA is TGCGCCAGCAGCTTGGACGCCGGGGGTGGGACCCAGTACTTC.

The rearrangement uses TRBV27 and TRBJ1-2; 8 bases line up with TRBD1. With 5 bases clipped from V and 3 bases from J, the junction kept 8 bases outside the gene matches. The CDR3 is 15 residues long. Germline CDR1 and CDR2: MNHEY and SMNVEV (reference sequence). As DNA, the CDR3 is TGTGCCAGCAGTCCTTATTTGACAGGGGACTATGGCTACACCTTC. Translation gives CASSPYLTGDYGYTF.

On this clone: One end of the junction does not line up with germline, which may come from a read error. The V gene is TRBV6-1, the J gene TRBJ2-7, with D maybe TRBD1 (6 bases). From germline, CDR1 is MNHNS and CDR2 SASEGT. The CDR3 covers 12 residues. CDR3 region: CASSEFRVQGVF. The CDR3, as DNA: TGTGCCAGCAGTGAATTCAGGGTACAGGGAGTCTTC.